The clone carrying this T cell receptor beta chain has more than one count but fewer than ten. Its antigen is unidentified. The sample contains more than one DNA sequence encoding this CDR3. This specimen comes from a study of shared clonotypes between healthy human individuals. CDR1 and CDR2 from the germline V gene are SGHDT and YYEEEE. The V end lost 1 base, the J end lost 5 bases, and 21 bases lay between the germline ends. The CDR3 totals 17 residues. Selected positively for CCR7 and CD45RO-negative, naive CD8 cells excluded terminally differentiated effector memory CD45RA+ cells. Findings of the study overall: Rarefaction exposed incomplete sorted-subset sequencing despite large depth.

Sequencing was performed with immunoSEQ multiplex PCR; in TCRdb, only in-frame clones are kept and a portion is missing. The sample consists of some 2 million clones, approximately 94% of them appearing once. Input material: naive CD8+ T cells sorted from blood. The TCR comes from a man aged 18-30 years in good health. This chain joins TRBV5-6 and TRBJ1-1, with D hard to call. CDR3 sequence (DNA): TGTGCCAGCAGCTTGTATTCCGAGCGTTTGGAACTAACTGAAGCTTTCTTT. The encoded protein is CASSLYSERLELTEAFF.